The 13 T cell receptor beta chains below come from one sample, sequenced in a study of blood T cell repertoires in COVID-19. Clones were read by immunoSEQ multiplex PCR, and TCRdb kept only the in-frame ones, dropping some. The table shows about 180,000 clones, with under 90% occurring only once. The sequencing input was peripheral blood. The receptors stem from a woman aged 80 or over with active or convalescent COVID-19.

V is TRBV10-3 and J is TRBJ2-1; 14 bases are a match to TRBD2. This CDR3 has 15 residues. CDR1 ENHRY and CDR2 SYGVKD come from the germline V gene. V was pared by 4 bases and J by 10 bases, with 6 bases of the junction left unmatched. CDR3 sequence reads: CAISGTSGRPGEQFF. The CDR3 DNA sequence: TGTGCCATCAGTGGGACTAGCGGGAGGCCGGGGGAGCAGTTCTTC.

This clone was seen only a few times. The V call is TRBV18, the J call TRBJ1-4; D possibly corresponds to TRBD1 (5 bases). Germline V gene sequence: CDR1 KGHSH, CDR2 LQKENI. Trimming pared 6 bases from V and 8 bases from J, leaving 13 bases between. This CDR3 has 13 amino acids. The CDR3: CASSGGREEKLFF. For the CDR3, the DNA is TGTGCCAGCTCCGGGGGAAGGGAAGAAAAACTGTTTTTT.

This clone was recorded only once. The chain uses TRBV7-7 and TRBJ2-2; 7 bases line up with TRBD2. V lost 11 bases and J lost 5; bases outside the gene matches: 11. The germline gives CDR1 SSHAT, CDR2 FNYEAQ (reference sequence). CDR3 length: 14 amino acids. The CDR3 sequence: CAVGGWGGTGELFF. As DNA, the CDR3 is TGTGCCGTCGGCGGTTGGGGGGGGACCGGGGAGCTGTTTTTT.

This clone was seen a few times. The chain combines TRBV2 with TRBJ2-7, with TRBD1 matching 8 bases. The CDR3 runs 12 residues. Losses at the gene ends were 3 bases for V and 7 bases for J; bases not matched to a gene: 2. From germline, CDR1 is SNHLY and CDR2 FYNNEI. The CDR3 bases are TGTGCCAGCAGTGACAGGGGGCGTGAGCAGTACTTC. Translation: CASSDRGREQYF.

The J gene is TRBJ1-5, the V gene TRBV10-3; TRBD1 aligns across 8 bases. Per germline, CDR1 ENHRY and CDR2 SYGVKD. The CDR3 is 15 amino acids. The J segment lost 6 bases and the V segment lost 5 bases, leaving 9 bases of the junction unmatched. The DNA for the CDR3 is TGTGCCATCAGTTCCACAGGGGGGTCGGGTCAGCCCCAGCATTTT. Amino acids: CAISSTGGSGQPQHF.

The gene calls are TRBV25-1 and TRBJ1-1; TRBD1 matches at 10 bases. The CDR3 runs 15 residues. Germline CDR1 reads MGHDK; CDR2 reads SYGVNS. Trimming cost V 1 base and J 5 bases; bases outside gene matches: 4. The CDR3 DNA reads TGTGCCAGCAGTGAATGGGGGACAGGGGTTACTGAAGCTTTCTTT. Protein product: CASSEWGTGVTEAFF.

This chain connects TRBV15 to TRBJ2-1; 7 nucleotides match TRBD2. V was clipped by 5 bases and J by 7 bases; unmatched bases: 5. Germline CDR1 reads LNHNV; CDR2 reads YYDKDF (reference sequence). This CDR3 has 13 amino acids. The CDR3 sequence is CATSAGAGNEQFF. The DNA of the CDR3 is TGTGCCACCAGCGCGGGAGCGGGTAATGAGCAGTTCTTC.

V is TRBV7-6 and J is TRBJ2-7, with 11 positions matching TRBD2. V was clipped by 4 bases and J by 5 bases; unmatched bases: 7. The CDR3 loop spans 15 amino acids. The germline V gene encodes CDR1 SGHVS and CDR2 FNYEAQ. CDR3 in amino acids: CASSSNLAGGHEQYF. The CDR3 coding sequence is TGTGCCAGCAGCTCCAATCTAGCGGGGGGTCACGAGCAGTACTTC.

The rearrangement joins TRBV6-4 to TRBJ1-2, with 8 positions matching TRBD1. With 2 bases clipped from V and 7 bases from J, the junction kept 6 bases outside the gene matches. In germline, CDR1 is MRHNA, CDR2 SNTAGT. The CDR3 has 14 amino acids. In DNA form, the CDR3 reads TGTGCCAGCAGTGACCCGACAGGGGTTGGTGGCTACACCTTC. It codes for CASSDPTGVGGYTF.

The rearrangement uses TRBV7-7 and TRBJ2-2, with D possibly matching TRBD2 (6 bases). The CDR3 spans 16 residues. Trimming took off 3 bases at V and 3 bases at J, with 14 bases between the two ends. CDR1 is SSHAT and CDR2 is FNYEAQ in the germline V gene (reference sequence). The CDR3 bases are TGTGCCAGCAGCTTGTCGGGCGGGATTGACACCGGGGAGCTGTTTTTT. Its translation is CASSLSGGIDTGELFF.

The gene calls are TRBV10-3 and TRBJ1-1; TRBD1 is a possible D gene (5 bases). Trimming left V 2 bases short and J 1 base short, with 8 bases between. Per the germline V gene, CDR1 is ENHRY and CDR2 is SYGVKD. CDR3 length: 14 residues. The CDR3 reads CAISEPQGNTEAFF. The CDR3 nucleotides read TGTGCCATCAGTGAGCCTCAGGGGAACACTGAAGCTTTCTTT.

The genes are TRBV5-4 and TRBJ2-2; TRBD1 might be the D (5 bases). V was trimmed by 4 bases and J by 0 bases, leaving 10 bases between them. This CDR3 region has 15 residues. Germline loops: CDR1 SGHNT, CDR2 YYREEE (reference sequence). CDR3 amino acids: CASSLQVANTGELFF. The CDR3, as DNA: TGTGCCAGCAGCCTACAGGTCGCGAACACCGGGGAGCTGTTTTTT.

This clone was detected a few times. The chain combines TRBV28 with TRBJ1-1; the D gene is possibly TRBD1 (6 bases). Trimming cost V 5 bases and J 5 bases, with 15 bases left between them. The V gene's germline CDR1 is MDHEN and CDR2 SYDVKM. The CDR3 consists of 14 residues. This CDR3 reads CASSPPGGGTEAFF. The CDR3 coding sequence is TGTGCCAGCAGTCCCCCGGGAGGGGGGACTGAAGCTTTCTTT.